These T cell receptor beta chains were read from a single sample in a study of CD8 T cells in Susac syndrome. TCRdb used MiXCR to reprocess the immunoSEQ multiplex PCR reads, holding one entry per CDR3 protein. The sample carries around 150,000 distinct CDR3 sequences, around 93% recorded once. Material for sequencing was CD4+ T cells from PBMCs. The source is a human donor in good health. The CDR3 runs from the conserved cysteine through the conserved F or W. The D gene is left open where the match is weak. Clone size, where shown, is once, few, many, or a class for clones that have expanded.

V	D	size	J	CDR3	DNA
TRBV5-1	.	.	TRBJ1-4	CASSLASGSGEKLFF	TGCGCCAGCAGCTTGGCCTCGGGGTCCGGTGAAAAACTGTTTTTT
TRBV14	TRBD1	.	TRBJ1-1	CASSPGTGATEAFF	TGTGCCAGCAGCCCCGGGACAGGGGCCACTGAAGCTTTCTTT
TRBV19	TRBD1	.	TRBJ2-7	CASSSTGSPDEQYF	TGTGCCAGTAGTTCGACAGGGTCTCCCGACGAGCAGTACTTC
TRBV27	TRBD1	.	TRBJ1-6	CASSPGQANSPLHF	TGTGCCAGCAGTCCGGGACAGGCCAATTCACCCCTCCACTTT
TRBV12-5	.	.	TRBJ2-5	CASGFRLQVGKTTRETQYF	TGTGCTAGTGGTTTTAGACTACAGGTCGGCAAGACTACCCGGGAGACCCAGTACTTC
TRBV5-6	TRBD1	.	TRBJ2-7	CASSSAIGQGFDEQYF	TGTGCCAGCAGCTCAGCCATCGGACAGGGCTTCGACGAGCAGTACTTC
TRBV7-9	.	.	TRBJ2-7	CASTQGPYEQYF	TGTGCCAGCACGCAGGGACCATACGAGCAGTACTTC
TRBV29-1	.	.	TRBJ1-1	CSTSWTARTEAFF	TGCAGCACTAGCTGGACAGCGCGCACTGAAGCTTTCTTT
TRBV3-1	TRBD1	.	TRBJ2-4	CASSQEGGGIQYF	TGTGCCAGCAGCCAAGAAGGGGGCGGCATTCAGTACTTC
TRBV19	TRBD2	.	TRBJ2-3	CASSRSGGAEDTQYF	TGTGCCAGTAGTAGGAGCGGGGGGGCCGAAGATACGCAGTATTTT
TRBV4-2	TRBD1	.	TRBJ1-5	CASSQGDRGTQPQHF	TGTGCCAGCAGCCAAGGGGACAGGGGGACTCAGCCCCAGCATTTT
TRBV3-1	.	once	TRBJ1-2	CASSQPDRLYGYTF	TGTGCCAGCAGCCAACCGGACAGACTCTATGGCTACACCTTC
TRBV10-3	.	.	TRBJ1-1	CAISESHGEAFF	TGTGCCATCAGTGAGTCCCATGGTGAAGCTTTCTTT
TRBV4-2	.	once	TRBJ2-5	CASSQRTRETQYF	TGTGCCAGCAGCCAAAGGACCCGGGAGACCCAGTACTTC
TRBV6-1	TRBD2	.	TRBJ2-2	CAITKLDGTSTGELFF	TGTGCCATCACAAAGCTAGACGGGACTAGCACCGGGGAGCTGTTTTTT
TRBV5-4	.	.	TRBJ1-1	CASSFSEGTEAFF	TGTGCCAGCAGCTTTTCCGAGGGCACTGAAGCTTTCTTT